Listed below are T cell receptor beta chains from one sample, sequenced in a study of blood T cell repertoires in COVID-19. Repertoires were generated with immunoSEQ multiplex PCR, while TCRdb's copy carries only in-frame clones and drops some. The table has approximately 300,000 clones, approximately 89% seen once. The source material was peripheral blood. The receptors originated from a woman younger than 45 with COVID-19, enrolled during active disease. CDR3s include the opening cysteine and the closing phenylalanine or tryptophan. D genes are given only for firm matches. Only some rows state a clone size, as once, few, many or a class for expanded clones.

cdr3_nt	cdr3_aa	clone_size	cdr3_length	v_call	j_call	d_call
TGTGCCAGCAGATTAAGACAGAATCCCTATGGCTACACCTTC	CASRLRQNPYGYTF	few	14	TRBV6-5	TRBJ1-2	-
TGTGCCAGCAGCCCCGACAGGGCCCGCCTCTACGAGCAGTACTTC	CASSPDRARLYEQYF	-	15	TRBV11-2	TRBJ2-7	TRBD1
TGCGCCAGCAGCTTGACAGTAGGCACTGAAGCTTTCTTT	CASSLTVGTEAFF	-	13	TRBV5-1	TRBJ1-1	-
TGTGCCAGCAGGTCGGGGACAGCCTCTGGAAACACCATATATTTT	CASRSGTASGNTIYF	-	15	TRBV2	TRBJ1-3	TRBD1
TGTGCCAGCAGCCAAGACGGTTACGAGCAGTACTTC	CASSQDGYEQYF	-	12	TRBV3-1/TRBV3-2	TRBJ2-7	-
TGTGCCAGCAGTTACTCGCCTAGCGGCTACACCGGGGAGCTGTTTTTT	CASSYSPSGYTGELFF	-	16	TRBV6-5	TRBJ2-2	TRBD2
TGTGCCAGTAGTACCAACAGGGCTAGCAATCAGCCCCAGCATTTT	CASSTNRASNQPQHF	few	15	TRBV19	TRBJ1-5	-
TGTGCCTGGAGTTCAAATTCCCCCCGAGGTCCGTTTTCGCAGCCCCAGCATTTT	CAWSSNSPRGPFSQPQHF	-	18	TRBV30	TRBJ1-5	-
TGTGCCTGGGAGGGGGCCGGGACAGGGGATTACGAGCAGTACTTC	CAWEGAGTGDYEQYF	once	15	TRBV30	TRBJ2-7	TRBD1
TGTGCCAGCAGCACGGCGGGGGGTAACACCGGGGAGCTGTTTTTT	CASSTAGGNTGELFF	once	15	TRBV28	TRBJ2-2	TRBD2
TGTGCCAGCAGTTTCATAGCGGGGGGAACCGGGGAGCTGTTTTTT	CASSFIAGGTGELFF	-	15	TRBV27	TRBJ2-2	TRBD2
TGTGCCAGCAGCCCGGCGGGGTACAATGAGCAGTTCTTC	CASSPAGYNEQFF	-	13	TRBV6-2/TRBV6-3	TRBJ2-1	-
TGTGCCAGCAGCGCTACAGGGTTCGATGAGCAGTTCTTC	CASSATGFDEQFF	-	13	TRBV2	TRBJ2-1	-
TGTGCCAGCAGTTTAAGACTAGCGGGGGCTCGGGAGACCCAGTACTTC	CASSLRLAGARETQYF	-	16	TRBV6-2/TRBV6-3	TRBJ2-5	TRBD2
TGTGCCAGCAGCGGGGAGGGCTATGGCTACACCTTC	CASSGEGYGYTF	-	12	TRBV7-9	TRBJ1-2	-
TGTGCCAGCTCACTAACCGGGACAGCGAATTCACCCCTCCACTTT	CASSLTGTANSPLHF	-	15	TRBV18	TRBJ1-6	TRBD1
TGTGCCAGCAGCTGGGACACAATCACCTACACCTTC	CASSWDTITYTF	-	12	TRBV28	TRBJ1-2	-
TGCGCCAGCAGCTTACAGGGGATCGCTAATGAAAAACTGTTTTTT	CASSLQGIANEKLFF	-	15	TRBV5-1	TRBJ1-4	TRBD1
TGCAGCGTTGAAGGTCTATTGAACACTGAAGCTTTCTTT	CSVEGLLNTEAFF	-	13	TRBV29-1	TRBJ1-1	-
TGTGCCAGCAGTTACTCGATAGGAGGCGAGCAGTACTTC	CASSYSIGGEQYF	-	13	TRBV6-6	TRBJ2-7	-
TGTGCCACCAGCGGGACATCTACCGGGGAGCTGTTTTTT	CATSGTSTGELFF	-	13	TRBV24-1	TRBJ2-2	-
TGTGCCAGCAGCCCTTGGGTAGCGGGGGGCACAGATACGCAGTATTTT	CASSPWVAGGTDTQYF	-	16	TRBV3-1/TRBV3-2	TRBJ2-3	TRBD2
TGTGCCAGCAGCTATAGACTAGCGGGGGGTGACGAGCAGTACTTC	CASSYRLAGGDEQYF	-	15	TRBV3-1/TRBV3-2	TRBJ2-7	TRBD2
TGCACCAGCAGCCAAGTCCTGACACCGAACACCGGGGAGCTGTTTTTT	CTSSQVLTPNTGELFF	-	16	TRBV1	TRBJ2-2	-
TGTGCCAGCAGCAGAGGACAGGCGGGTACCGGGGAGCTGTTTTTT	CASSRGQAGTGELFF	-	15	TRBV2	TRBJ2-2	TRBD1
TGTGCCAGTAGTATGCAGGGGAGCACTGAAGCTTTCTTT	CASSMQGSTEAFF	-	13	TRBV19	TRBJ1-1	-
TGTGCCAGCAGCCTCAATCCCGGGACAGGGGACACTGAAGCTTTCTTT	CASSLNPGTGDTEAFF	-	16	TRBV2	TRBJ1-1	TRBD1
TGTGCCAGCAGCCCACAGAGAGACTATGGCTACACCTTC	CASSPQRDYGYTF	few	13	TRBV14	TRBJ1-2	-
TGTGCCAGCTCACGGACTGACAGGGGTACGTGGAATGAGCAGTTCTTC	CASSRTDRGTWNEQFF	-	16	TRBV18	TRBJ2-1	TRBD1
TGTGCTAGTGGTTTGTTAAGAACGGGGGGGAGCAATCAGCCCCAGCATTTT	CASGLLRTGGSNQPQHF	-	17	TRBV12-5	TRBJ1-5	-
TGCAGCGTCGGGGGGGCGAGGAATGAGCAGTTCTTC	CSVGGARNEQFF	-	12	TRBV29-1	TRBJ2-1	TRBD2
TGTGCCAGCAGTGTCGGGGATACGCAGTATTTT	CASSVGDTQYF	-	11	TRBV2	TRBJ2-3	-
TGTGCCAGTAGTTTGACAGAAAACTATGGCTACACCTTC	CASSLTENYGYTF	-	13	TRBV19	TRBJ1-2	-
TGTGCCAGCAGCCAGACGGAGAATCAGCCCCAGCATTTT	CASSQTENQPQHF	-	13	TRBV6-5	TRBJ1-5	-
TGTGCCAGCAGCTTAGACAGGGGTCAGCCCCAGCATTTT	CASSLDRGQPQHF	-	13	TRBV11-2	TRBJ1-5	-
TGTGCCAGCAGCCCCGGACTAGCGGGAGCTGGTGAGCAGTTCTTC	CASSPGLAGAGEQFF	-	15	TRBV7-2	TRBJ2-1	TRBD2
TGCGCCAGCAGCCGGGGGGACACCGGGGAGCTGTTTTTT	CASSRGDTGELFF	-	13	TRBV5-1	TRBJ2-2	TRBD2
TGTGCCAGCAGCCTCCGGACAGGCGGTGGGGAGCAGTACTTC	CASSLRTGGGEQYF	-	14	TRBV11-3	TRBJ2-7	TRBD1
TGCGCCAGCAGCTTGTACCCGACAGGGGAATTCGATGAGCAGTTCTTC	CASSLYPTGEFDEQFF	-	16	TRBV5-1	TRBJ2-1	TRBD1
TGTGCCAGCAGTGAAGCGGGGGGGGGCACTGAAGCTTTCTTT	CASSEAGGGTEAFF	-	14	TRBV6-1	TRBJ1-1	-
TGTGCCAACCCCCGGGACACCGCCGGGGAGACCCAGTACTTC	CANPRDTAGETQYF	once	14	TRBV28	TRBJ2-5	-
TGTGCCAGCAGCTACAGGCCTAGCAATCAGCCCCAGCATTTT	CASSYRPSNQPQHF	-	14	TRBV13	TRBJ1-5	-
TGTGCCAGTAGCGTATTGGGGCCGAACACTGAAGCTTTCTTT	CASSVLGPNTEAFF	-	14	TRBV19	TRBJ1-1	-
TGTGCCAGCAGCCTGGACAGAAAGCCTTATACTGGTGGCTACACCTTC	CASSLDRKPYTGGYTF	-	16	TRBV5-6	TRBJ1-2	-
TGTGCCAGCAGACATACTAGAAGCAATGAGCAGTTCTTC	CASRHTRSNEQFF	-	13	TRBV6-5	TRBJ2-1	-
TGCGCCAGCAGCCAAGAGGGACTAGTAGAGGAGACCCAGTACTTC	CASSQEGLVEETQYF	-	15	TRBV4-3	TRBJ2-5	TRBD2
TGTGCCAGCAGTGCAGGGGCAGGCATTCAGTACTTC	CASSAGAGIQYF	once	12	TRBV25-1	TRBJ2-4	-
TGTGCCAGCACCTCAGCGGGGGGATACAATGAGCAGTTCTTC	CASTSAGGYNEQFF	once	14	TRBV25-1	TRBJ2-1	TRBD2
TGTGCCAGCAGTGAATTAGGACTAGCGGGAGAGACCCAGTACTTC	CASSELGLAGETQYF	-	15	TRBV2	TRBJ2-5	TRBD2